This TCR beta chain was recorded in a study of blood T cell repertoires in COVID-19 (dated by TCRdb to the early 2020s). Regarding the study in general: The collaborator samples originated in the United States, Italy and Spain and spanned the acute and convalescent phases of COVID-19. The prospective study material was composed of cDNA or gDNA derived from T cells, B-cell-depleted T cells, or PBMCs. Deeply sampled blood TCRbeta repertoires from subjects exposed to, actively infected with, or recovered from COVID-19 were included in the dataset. A freely available public database, intended as a resource for researchers studying the immune response to SARS-CoV-2, is where the repertoires were released. Samples came from the ongoing ImmuneRACE study (first 160 participants) plus 1,254 subjects from 6 global collaborators. The sample metadata nearly always contained a de-identified subject ID, COVID-19 status, age in years and sex. Where available, HLA class I and class II types were obtained from metadata supplied by the sample provider rather than from assay-based typing. What the work shows at the level of the full study, not this receptor alone: How much clinical and demographic metadata was included differed by source and by participant, and the metadata was provided uncurated.

The immunoSEQ Assay, a bias-controlled multiplex PCR, was used to amplify TCRbeta CDR3 regions from genomic DNA. In the authors' own workflow: Within the assay, amplification of reference gene primers was used to estimate how many nucleated cells each sample contained. To quantify the absolute abundance of each unique TCRbeta CDR3 rearrangement, sequence reads were collapsed and filtered. For each sample, productive Simpson clonality was calculated as the square root of Simpson's diversity index across productive rearrangements. TCRdb stores this immuneACCESS table with in-frame sequences only. Part of the clones is absent; in the studies checked, under half of the shortfall reflects unresolved V genes, and no reason is known for the rest. V and J calls and clone size come straight from that table; D and trimming were deduced from the DNA. For this sample there are around 140,000 clones; 88% appear just once. The ten largest clones add up to about a tenth of the sample.

The CDR3 runs 15 amino acids, cysteine and phenylalanine included. The sequence is cut down to CDR3 DNA, 45 bases in frame from base 1. Relative to germline, V is 4 bases shorter and J is 3 bases shorter, with 12 bases between their ends. From the germline V gene, CDR1 is WSHSY and CDR2 is SAAADI. The collaborating institutions used their own protocols to collect whole blood in K2EDTA tubes. For TCRbeta analysis, collaborators shipped samples in one of three forms: frozen whole blood, isolated PBMCs, or DNA extracted from either of those sample types. Worth noting for this clone: The specificity of this receptor is unknown. The input lacks base qualities; no much larger clone sits a single base away.

Sequenced: peripheral blood. The rearrangement combines TRBV10-2 with TRBJ2-2, and perhaps TRBD1 as D gene, on 6 matching bases. This TCR was sampled from a man in his forties or fifties with acute or convalescent COVID-19. The DNA reads TGCGCCAGCAGTGTGATGGGGACATACACCGGGGAGCTGTTTTTT. Its translation is CASSVMGTYTGELFF.